The sequence of this T cell receptor beta chain was determined in a study of T cell responses to AZD1222 COVID-19 vaccine. Study-level findings and limits: Of spike-specific TCRs, nearly half reportedly target regions left unmutated in variants.

Details on this clone: What it binds is unknown.

Germline V gives CDR1 MRHNA, CDR2 SNTAGT. This CDR3 has 14 residues. Trimming took off 6 bases at V and 1 base at J, with 12 bases between the two ends. Profiling relied on immunoSEQ multiplex PCR, and the TCRdb table lists in-frame clones only, not all of them. The top ten clones hold 6.9% of a sample with about 150,000 clones, 75% to 90% of them seen once. The chain is built from TRBV6-4 and TRBJ1-1, with D perhaps TRBD1 (5 bases). Material: peripheral blood, obtained after recovery from COVID-19. The source of this sequence is an adult who had recovered from COVID-19. CDR3 coding DNA: TGTGCCAGCAGCAAAAACGGGGGGAACACTGAAGCTTTCTTT. Translating gives CASSKNGGNTEAFF.